A selection of T cell receptor beta chains follows, all from one sample in a study of PD-L1 blockade in urothelial cancer. Clones were read by immunoSEQ multiplex PCR, and TCRdb kept only the in-frame ones, dropping some. The sample yields tens of thousands of clones, 70% to 90% seen once. The sequencing used PBMCs, collected around atezolizumab (anti-PD-L1) treatment. All receptors derive from a man aged 45-60 years with urothelial cancer. The CDR3 runs from the conserved cysteine through the conserved F or W. A D gene is named only where the DNA matches it firmly. The size of a clone is reported for some rows only, either as once, few or many, or as a class for expanded clones.

- | TRBJ2-3 | TRBD1 | TRBV10-1 | TGCGCCAGCAGACGGGACAGTAGCACAGATACGCAGTATTTT | CASRRDSSTDTQYF
- | TRBJ2-3 | TRBD2 | TRBV19 | TGTGCCAGTAGTCCAGAGCTAGCGGGAGGGCCTAGAAGCACAGATACGCAGTATTTT | CASSPELAGGPRSTDTQYF
- | TRBJ2-7 | TRBD2 | TRBV15 | TGTGCCACCAGCAGGCCGTCAGGGGGGACTAGCGGCGAGCAGTACTTC | CATSRPSGGTSGEQYF
- | TRBJ2-5 | - | TRBV5-1 | TGCGCCAGCAGCTCCAAACAGGGAAGGCAAGAGACCCAGTACTTC | CASSSKQGRQETQYF
- | TRBJ2-3 | - | TRBV7-2 | TGTGCCAGCAGCTTAGTGGCGGTCGCAGATACGCAGTATTTT | CASSLVAVADTQYF
- | TRBJ2-7 | - | TRBV19 | TGTGCCAGTAGTATGGGCAGGGGCCCTTACTACGAGCAGTACTTC | CASSMGRGPYYEQYF
- | TRBJ2-2 | TRBD2 | TRBV5-1 | TGCGCCAGCAGCTTTTTACTAGCGGGAAACACCGGGGAGCTGTTTTTT | CASSFLLAGNTGELFF
- | TRBJ2-4 | TRBD2 | TRBV29-1 | TGCAGCGTTGCTGCTAGCGGGCCCCTAAGAAACATTCAGTACTTC | CSVAASGPLRNIQYF
- | TRBJ2-5 | TRBD2 | TRBV19 | TGTGCCAGTAGTGCCAGCGGGAGAGGAGAGACCCAGTACTTC | CASSASGRGETQYF
- | TRBJ2-6 | - | TRBV2 | TGTGCCAGCAGAGAAGAAGAACTAGGCTTCCTAAGCGTCCTGACTTTC | CASREEELGFLSVLTF
- | TRBJ2-7 | - | TRBV18 | TGTGCCAGCTCTAGCGGCGGTTTTCCCGGCGAGCAGTACTTC | CASSSGGFPGEQYF
- | TRBJ1-2 | - | TRBV5-1 | TGCGCCAGCAGCCACCCGGAGGGATTATATGGCTACACCTTC | CASSHPEGLYGYTF
- | TRBJ2-3 | TRBD2 | TRBV18 | TGTGCCAGCTCACCAGCGGGAGGCGGCGACGGAACGCAGTATTTT | CASSPAGGGDGTQYF
few | TRBJ2-1 | TRBD2 | TRBV30 | TGTGCCTGGAGTGTTCTAGCGGGGGTTTACAATGAGCAGTTCTTC | CAWSVLAGVYNEQFF
- | TRBJ2-1 | TRBD1 | TRBV6-6 | TGTGCCAGCACCATTACGGGGGACAGGTCTAATGAGCAGTTCTTC | CASTITGDRSNEQFF
- | TRBJ1-2 | - | TRBV25-1 | TGTGCCAGCAGTCCCCGGGAGAAAAACTATGGCTACACCTTC | CASSPREKNYGYTF
once | TRBJ2-1 | TRBD2 | TRBV9 | TGTGCCAGCAGCGTAGGACTAGCGGGAGGGCAGGAGTTCTTC | CASSVGLAGGQEFF
few | TRBJ2-3 | - | TRBV19 | TGTGCCAGTAGTATAGATGCTGGGGGAACTAGCTTTAATTTGGATACGCAGTATTTT | CASSIDAGGTSFNLDTQYF
- | TRBJ2-5 | TRBD1 | TRBV7-3 | TGTGCCAGCAGCTTTAGACAGGGAGAGACCCAGTACTTC | CASSFRQGETQYF
- | TRBJ2-3 | - | TRBV12-5 | TGTGCTAGTGAGGGAGCAGATACGCAGTATTTT | CASEGADTQYF
- | TRBJ1-3 | TRBD1 | TRBV9 | TGTGCCAGCAGCGCGACAGGGGGTTTAAACACCATATATTTT | CASSATGGLNTIYF
- | TRBJ2-3 | TRBD2 | TRBV2 | TGTGCCAGCAGAAGGACTAGCGGGACCACAGATACGCAGTATTTT | CASRRTSGTTDTQYF
- | TRBJ2-1 | TRBD2 | TRBV4-3 | TGCGCCAGCAGCAGAAAGACGCTAGCGGGAACGAATGAGCAGTTCTTC | CASSRKTLAGTNEQFF
- | TRBJ2-7 | - | TRBV25-1 | TGTGCCAGCAGTGAATGGGGCGAGGCCTACGAGCAGTACTTC | CASSEWGEAYEQYF
- | TRBJ2-7 | TRBD2 | TRBV28 | TGTGCCAGCAGTTTAGGAGCTAGCGGGATTCGAAACGAGCAGTACTTC | CASSLGASGIRNEQYF
- | TRBJ2-7 | TRBD2 | TRBV13 | TGTGCCAGCGCGAGGCGGGGGGTAGTATCCTACGAGCAGTACTTC | CASARRGVVSYEQYF
medium-sized | TRBJ1-2 | - | TRBV6-5 | TGTGCCAGCAGTTACCAGGGCTATGGCTACACCTTC | CASSYQGYGYTF
- | TRBJ2-3 | - | TRBV15 | TGTGCCACCAGCAGAGAGGGACTCAGCACAGATACGCAGTATTTT | CATSREGLSTDTQYF
- | TRBJ1-2 | - | TRBV30 | TGTGCCTGGAGCCAGGGGCACGGCTACACCTTC | CAWSQGHGYTF
- | TRBJ2-5 | - | TRBV28 | TGTGCCAGCAGTTTATTGGCCCCTCAGGGCCTCCAAGAGACCCAGTACTTC | CASSLLAPQGLQETQYF
- | TRBJ1-1 | - | TRBV10-1 | TGCGCCAGCAGTGAAAACCCAGGGCTAGACACTGAAGCTTTCTTT | CASSENPGLDTEAFF
few | TRBJ1-2 | TRBD1 | TRBV9 | TGTGCCAGCAGCGGGACAGGGCATGGCTACACCTTC | CASSGTGHGYTF
- | TRBJ1-1 | - | TRBV19 | TGTGCCAGTACTTCATACGTAGCTGAAGCTTTCTTT | CASTSYVAEAFF
- | TRBJ2-7 | TRBD2 | TRBV5-1 | TGCGCCAGCAGCTCCGGGACTAGCGATTCCGAGCAGTACTTC | CASSSGTSDSEQYF
- | TRBJ1-1 | TRBD1 | TRBV5-6 | TGTGCCAGCAGCTTGGCTTTTGAGGGGGCATTTAAGAACACTGAAGCTTTCTTT | CASSLAFEGAFKNTEAFF
- | TRBJ1-1 | TRBD1 | TRBV19 | TGTGCCAGTAGTCGGACAGGGGCGCATGAAGCTTTCTTT | CASSRTGAHEAFF
once | TRBJ1-1 | - | TRBV5-4 | TGTGCCAGCAGCTTCGGAGGGGCCCGACGGGGAACTGAAGCTTTCTTT | CASSFGGARRGTEAFF
- | TRBJ1-1 | - | TRBV30 | TGTGCCTATTCGCAGGGGACCATGGCGAACACTGAAGCTTTCTTT | CAYSQGTMANTEAFF
- | TRBJ1-1 | - | TRBV9 | TGTGCCAGCAGCGTAGCATTTGGGGCGAACACTGAAGCTTTCTTT | CASSVAFGANTEAFF
- | TRBJ2-7 | - | TRBV6-1 | TGTGCCAGCAGATACAGTGGGGGGATTTACGAGCAGTACTTC | CASRYSGGIYEQYF
- | TRBJ1-2 | - | TRBV7-9 | TGTGCCAGCACCCTTCTCGCAGCGCCGTCACTCTATGGCTACACCTTC | CASTLLAAPSLYGYTF
- | TRBJ2-1 | - | TRBV9 | TGTGCCAGCAGTGGGAAGGGGGTCTCCTACAATGAGCAGTTCTTC | CASSGKGVSYNEQFF
- | TRBJ2-7 | TRBD1 | TRBV6-6 | TGTGCCAGCAGTAACCGGGACAGGGGCGGGCAGTACTTC | CASSNRDRGGQYF
- | TRBJ1-2 | TRBD1 | TRBV7-3 | TGTGCCAGCAGCCCCGGACAGGGCGCCGGGAATGGCTACACCTTC | CASSPGQGAGNGYTF
- | TRBJ2-3 | TRBD2 | TRBV10-1 | TGCGCCAGCAGACGCGGGGGTATGGGAGATACGCAGTATTTT | CASRRGGMGDTQYF
- | TRBJ1-4 | TRBD1 | TRBV27 | TGTGCAAAGGACAGGTTCTCAACTAATGAAAAACTGTTTTTT | CAKDRFSTNEKLFF
- | TRBJ1-2 | TRBD1 | TRBV7-6 | TGTGCCAGCAGCCCTGAGGGACAGCCTATCTATGGCTACACCTTC | CASSPEGQPIYGYTF
- | TRBJ2-5 | TRBD1 | TRBV6-1 | TGTGCCAGCAGTGACTTAGCACAGGGGGCAGGACAAGAGACCCAGTACTTC | CASSDLAQGAGQETQYF
- | TRBJ2-6 | - | TRBV2 | TGTGCCAGAGCATTGACAGACGGCGGGGCCAACGTCCTGACTTTC | CARALTDGGANVLTF
- | TRBJ1-1 | - | TRBV5-1 | TGCGCCAGCAGCTTGGTTCTGGCAGGGTCTATGAACACTGAAGCTTTCTTT | CASSLVLAGSMNTEAFF
- | TRBJ2-7 | - | TRBV6-5 | TGTGCCAGCAGTTACCTGAGTACCGTCGCCATAGAGCAGTACTTC | CASSYLSTVAIEQYF
- | TRBJ1-1 | - | TRBV19 | TGTGCCAGTAGAATCCAGGGGCGCACTGAAGCTTTCTTT | CASRIQGRTEAFF
- | TRBJ2-2 | - | TRBV11-3 | TGTGCCAGCAACGATATTAGCGGTAGAGGGGGGGAGCTGTTTTTT | CASNDISGRGGELFF